This entry lists 28 T cell receptor beta chains sequenced from one sample in a study of T cells in narcolepsy. The protocol was immunoSEQ multiplex PCR, while the TCRdb copy is restricted to in-frame clones and leaves out a portion. The sample lists 9,500 to 14,000 clones; 94% were seen once. Sequencing input: CD45RA- memory CD4+ T cells from PBMCs. The receptors derive from a human donor with narcolepsy.

The rearrangement links TRBV25-1 to TRBJ1-1; D call uncertain. CDR1 MGHDK and CDR2 SYGVNS come from the germline V gene. The V end lost 3 bases, the J end lost 6 bases, and 14 bases lay between the germline ends. This CDR3 spans 14 amino acids. The CDR3 nucleotides are TGTGCCAGCAGTGAGAGGAATCGGGTGGCTGAAGCTTTCTTT. Encoded protein: CASSERNRVAEAFF. Combining the CDR3 with reference TRBV25-1 and TRBJ1-1 gives the whole variable domain EADIYQTPRYLVIGTGKKITLECSQTMGHDKMYWYQQDPGMELHLIHYSYGVNSTEKGDLSSESTVSRIRTEHFPLTLESARPSHTSQYLCASSERNRVAEAFFGQGTRLTVV.

The chain links TRBV19 to TRBJ1-2; 7 bases map to TRBD1. From germline, CDR1 is LNHDA and CDR2 SQIVND (reference sequence). This CDR3 has 13 amino acids. Germline trimming cut 4 bases from V and 7 bases from J; bases unmatched to any gene: 6. The CDR3 is CASSTQGDGGYTF. For the CDR3, the DNA is TGTGCCAGTAGTACCCAGGGGGACGGTGGCTACACCTTC.

The chain couples TRBV4-1 to TRBJ1-1; D unclear. The germline V gene has CDR1 MGHRA and CDR2 YSYEKL. V lost 8 bases to trimming and J lost 3 bases, with 25 bases between them. The CDR3 runs 17 residues. The CDR3 reads CASSTPGRRWEDTEAFF. The CDR3 DNA follows: TGCGCCAGCTCGACCCCCGGCCGGAGATGGGAGGACACTGAAGCTTTCTTT.

The rearrangement uses TRBV29-1 and TRBJ1-1; D possibly corresponds to TRBD1 (6 bases). The CDR3 spans 14 residues. From germline, CDR1 is SQVTM and CDR2 ANQGSEA. Between the trimmed V and J ends, which lost 7 bases and 0 bases, there was a span of 15 bases. The CDR3 region has the DNA TGCAGCGGGGACATGGCCGCCATGAACACTGAAGCTTTCTTT. It translates to CSGDMAAMNTEAFF.

The chain carries TRBV5-4 and TRBJ2-2, with 8 bases that match TRBD2. The CDR3 sequence is 14 residues long. J was trimmed by 7 bases and V by 7 bases; bases with no gene match: 9. Germline-derived CDR1 and CDR2 are SGHNT and YYREEE (reference sequence). CDR3 nucleotides: TGTGCCAGCCAACCGGGAGGGCCAAACGGGGAGCTGTTTTTT. Its translation: CASQPGGPNGELFF.

As for this clone: At one end the junction does not follow the germline gene, possibly because of a read error. The chain joins TRBV9 to TRBJ1-1; D is undetermined. The CDR3 spans 13 residues. Germline V gene sequence: CDR1 SGDLS, CDR2 YYNGEE. This chain's CDR3 is CASRPDGYTKAFF. The CDR3 DNA sequence: TGTGCCAGCAGACCAGACGGATACACTAAAGCTTTCTTT.

The V gene is TRBV20-1, the J gene TRBJ2-5; TRBD1 or TRBD2 may be the D gene (6 bases each). The CDR3 runs 11 residues. The V gene lost 4 bases and the J gene lost 11 bases, with 14 bases spanning the gap. CDR1 and CDR2 (germline): DFQATT, SNEGSKA (reference sequence). CDR3 sequence (DNA): TGCAGTGCTAAGAGGGGGGATTGGCAGTACTTC. Translating it yields CSAKRGDWQYF.

The chain uses TRBV5-8 and TRBJ2-1; D perhaps matches TRBD2 (5 bases). Germline V gene sequence: CDR1 SGHTS, CDR2 YDEGEE. The CDR3 is 15 amino acids. The germline V and J ends were trimmed by 0 bases and 2 bases, with 9 bases remaining between them. CDR3 nucleotide sequence: TGTGCCAGCAGCTTGGGCGGGTCGCCCTACAATGAGCAGTTCTTC. Translation gives CASSLGGSPYNEQFF.

This clone was seen more than once but under ten times. This chain uses TRBV10-3 with TRBJ2-7; D not resolved. The ends were cut back, 10 bases at V and 3 bases at J, with 10 bases in the middle. Germline V CDR1 and CDR2: ENHRY, SYGVKD. The CDR3 is 11 residues long. CDR3 in amino acids: CATSLNYEQYF. The DNA of the CDR3 is TGTGCCACCTCCCTCAACTACGAGCAGTACTTC.

V is TRBV30 and J is TRBJ1-1, with no clear D. Germline lookup yields CDR1 GTSNPN and CDR2 SVGIG (reference sequence). V was cut by 2 bases and J by 1 base, with 14 bases left in between. The CDR3 runs 15 residues. In nucleotides, the CDR3 is TGTGCCTGGAGTCCACCGGGGTTCCGGAACACTGAAGCTTTCTTT. This encodes CAWSPPGFRNTEAFF.

This chain joins TRBV4-2 and TRBJ2-3; D is ambiguous. Trimming cost V 0 bases and J 5 bases, with 6 bases left between them. CDR3 length: 13 amino acids. Per the germline V gene, CDR1 is LGHNA and CDR2 is YNFKEQ. The CDR3 spells CASSQDQEDTQYF. In DNA, the CDR3 is TGTGCCAGCAGCCAAGATCAAGAAGATACGCAGTATTTT.

The V gene is TRBV18, the J gene TRBJ1-5, with D tentatively TRBD1 (5 bases). The CDR3 covers 16 residues. Trimming removed 5 bases from V and 1 base from J, with 15 bases in between. In germline, CDR1 is KGHSH, CDR2 LQKENI. CDR3 protein: CASSSGLGHSNQPQHF. For the CDR3, the DNA is TGTGCCAGCTCATCGGGACTCGGGCACAGCAATCAGCCCCAGCATTTT.

The chain employs TRBV4-2 and TRBJ2-7, with D possibly being TRBD1 (6 bases). The CDR3 sequence is 15 residues long. V gave up 4 bases and J gave up 1 base, with 14 bases separating them. The germline V gene has CDR1 LGHNA and CDR2 YNFKEQ. CDR3 region: CASSPDSLLSYEQYF. In DNA form, the CDR3 reads TGTGCCAGCAGCCCGGACAGTCTTCTGTCCTACGAGCAGTACTTC.

The V gene is TRBV29-1, the J gene TRBJ1-1; D is ambiguous. This CDR3 contains 12 residues. Germline CDR1 reads SQVTM; CDR2 reads ANQGSEA. Trimming cost V 7 bases and J 3 bases, with 12 bases left between them. In DNA form, the CDR3 reads TGCAGCGCGGGAGGGATGGACACTGAAGCTTTCTTT. Translated, it gives CSAGGMDTEAFF.

The chain carries TRBV6-1 and TRBJ2-7; perhaps TRBD2 as D (5 bases). CDR1 and CDR2 from the germline V gene are MNHNS and SASEGT. CDR3 size: 13 residues. With 8 bases removed from V and 4 bases from J, the gap between germline ends came to 15 bases. The chain's CDR3 is CASARGILYEQYF. DNA for the CDR3: TGTGCCAGCGCTCGGGGTATCCTATACGAGCAGTACTTC.

The V and J genes are TRBV18 and TRBJ2-3, with D perhaps TRBD1 or TRBD2 (5 bases each). This CDR3 contains 18 residues. Trimming removed 4 bases from V and 4 bases from J, with 24 bases in between. Germline CDR1 is KGHSH and CDR2 is LQKENI. The CDR3 loop reads CASSLQTGTPVIADTQYF. For the CDR3, the DNA is TGTGCCAGCTCACTACAAACCGGGACCCCCGTTATCGCAGATACGCAGTATTTT. The entire variable domain, with the rest obtained from reference TRBV18 and TRBJ2-3, is as follows: NAGVMQNPRHLVRRRGQEARLRCSPMKGHSHVYWYRQLPEEGLKFMVYLQKENIIDESGMPKERFSAEFPKEGPSILRIQQVVRGDSAAYFCASSLQTGTPVIADTQYFGPGTRLTVL.

The chain uses TRBV4-1 and TRBJ2-5; weak D call: TRBD1 (6 bases). The V end lost 3 bases, the J end lost 2 bases, and 13 bases lay between the germline ends. The CDR3 is 15 amino acids. The germline V gene has CDR1 MGHRA and CDR2 YSYEKL. The CDR3 DNA follows: TGCGCCAGCAGCCACGACGGCCAGGGGCAAGAGACCCAGTACTTC. Translating it yields CASSHDGQGQETQYF.

The V and J genes are TRBV29-1 and TRBJ1-1; 9 bases map to TRBD1. The CDR3 loop spans 17 amino acids. Germline trimming cut 4 bases from V and 1 base from J; bases unmatched to any gene: 13. The germline gives CDR1 SQVTM, CDR2 ANQGSEA. The DNA of the CDR3 is TGCAGCGTTGGGAGGACAGGGGCCCAAGCTAGGAACACTGAAGCTTTCTTT. This translates into CSVGRTGAQARNTEAFF.

This clone came up once. The chain carries TRBV30 and TRBJ1-2; D gene ambiguous. V shed 0 bases and J shed 4 bases, with 15 bases lying between them. The CDR3 is 15 residues long. Germline V gene data show CDR1 as GTSNPN and CDR2 as SVGIG (reference sequence). The CDR3 loop reads CAWSVPGGTSYGYTF. The CDR3 coding sequence is TGTGCCTGGAGTGTTCCCGGCGGAACCAGCTATGGCTACACCTTC.

This chain links TRBV8-2 with TRBJ2-6; the D call TRBD2 from the table was never checked on the DNA. TRBV8-2 is assigned pseudogene status. This CDR3 has 17 amino acids. The CDR3 sequence: CGREYKITQSRANVLTF. The DNA of the CDR3 is TGTGGCAGGGAGTATAAGATAACACAAAGTCGGGCCAACGTCCTGACTTTC.

In its sample, this clone was seen once. The chain employs TRBV5-6 and TRBJ2-7; TRBD2 matches 8 bases. CDR3 size: 15 residues. Germline CDR1 SGHDT, CDR2 YYEEEE. With 2 bases clipped from V and 2 bases from J, the junction kept 6 bases outside the gene matches. CDR3 sequence reads: CASSFAGGLPYEQYF. CDR3 in DNA: TGTGCCAGCAGCTTTGCGGGGGGCCTTCCCTACGAGCAGTACTTC.

This clone was detected only once. The chain has TRBV11-3 and TRBJ1-2; 10 nucleotides align to TRBD1. Germline CDR1 reads SGHNT; CDR2 reads YENEEA. The CDR3 consists of 13 residues. V shed 5 bases and J 4 bases; nucleotides not matched to a gene: 1. The CDR3 sequence: CASSRTGGYGYTF. Written as DNA, the CDR3 is TGTGCCAGCAGCCGGACAGGGGGCTATGGCTACACCTTC.

V gene TRBV5-1 combines with J gene TRBJ2-7; D gene ambiguous. The CDR3 has 13 amino acids. V was pared by 4 bases and J by 3 bases, with 11 bases between. In germline, CDR1 is SGHRS, CDR2 YFSETQ. The CDR3 region has the DNA TGCGCCAGCAGCCAGGACGGATTCTACGAGCAGTACTTC. As protein: CASSQDGFYEQYF.

The genes are TRBV19 and TRBJ2-5; 12 bases agree with TRBD1. The CDR3 consists of 15 residues. Germline CDR1 reads LNHDA; CDR2 reads SQIVND (reference sequence). Trimming at V came to 7 bases and at J to 4 bases, leaving 7 bases not matched to a gene. CDR3 loop: CASTPGQGASETQYF. The CDR3 DNA sequence: TGTGCCAGTACCCCGGGACAGGGGGCTTCAGAGACCCAGTACTTC. The entire variable domain, with the rest obtained from reference TRBV19 and TRBJ2-5, is as follows: DGGITQSPKYLFRKEGQNVTLSCEQNLNHDAMYWYRQDPGQGLRLIYYSQIVNDFQKGDIAEGYSVSREKKESFPLTVTSAQKNPTAFYLCASTPGQGASETQYFGPGTRLLVL.

The V and J genes are TRBV14 and TRBJ2-4, with D unclear. V was shortened by 1 base and J by 8 bases, with 15 bases between the two germline ends. The germline CDR1 and CDR2 sequences are SGHDN and FVKESK. The CDR3 length is 15 residues. As DNA, the CDR3 is TGTGCCAGCAGCCAAGGGGGTCCCCTTACGGACATTCAGTACTTC. It encodes CASSQGGPLTDIQYF.

The chain carries TRBV10-3 and TRBJ2-5; D may be TRBD2 (6 bases). The CDR3 is 15 amino acids. Trimming pared 3 bases from V and 0 bases from J, leaving 11 bases between. Germline V gene data show CDR1 as ENHRY and CDR2 as SYGVKD. The CDR3, as DNA: TGTGCCATCAGTGACTCACAGCGGGACCAAGAGACCCAGTACTTC. It yields the protein CAISDSQRDQETQYF.

The chain combines TRBV7-7 with TRBJ2-5; D is possibly TRBD2 (6 bases). Germline V lookup: CDR1 SSHAT, CDR2 FNYEAQ (reference sequence). V dropped 5 bases and J dropped 1 base, with 8 bases sitting between them. CDR3 length: 13 residues. CDR3 nucleotide sequence: TGTGCCAGCAGCCGGGGACTCCAAGAGACCCAGTACTTC. It specifies CASSRGLQETQYF.

V usage is TRBV7-2 and J usage is TRBJ2-7; a weak D match, TRBD2 (6 bases). Germline lookup yields CDR1 SGHTA and CDR2 FQGNSA. The germline V and J ends were trimmed by 2 bases and 6 bases, with 20 bases remaining between them. The CDR3 totals 16 residues. The CDR3 DNA reads TGTGCCAGCAGCTTAAGTCGGGACTTCACCTTAAGCGAGCAGTACTTC. Protein product: CASSLSRDFTLSEQYF.